What follows are 8 T cell receptor beta chains derived from one specimen sequenced in a study of cytomegalovirus exposure and HLA in healthy donors. Libraries were prepared by immunoSEQ multiplex PCR; TCRdb keeps only in-frame clonotypes and omits some of them. The sample contains more than 110,000 clones, 84% of which appear only once. The sequenced material came from PBMCs. Receptors were obtained from a woman in her twenties or thirties in good health and CMV-seronegative.

The chain is built from TRBV29-1 and TRBJ2-3, with D possibly matching TRBD2 (6 bases). Trimming removed 6 bases from V and 3 bases from J, with 13 bases in between. This CDR3 is 13 amino acids long. CDR1 and CDR2 (germline): SQVTM, ANQGSEA. CDR3 sequence: CSVGTSSTDTQYF. The CDR3 DNA follows: TGCAGCGTCGGTACTAGCAGTACAGATACGCAGTATTTT.

This clone was picked up a small number of times. The V call is TRBV7-2, the J call TRBJ1-5; D is unresolved. The CDR3 has 13 amino acids. V lost 5 bases and J lost 0, with 5 bases in between. Germline CDR1 and CDR2: SGHTA and FQGNSA. The CDR3 region has the DNA TGTGCCAGCAGCCTTAATAGCAATCAGCCCCAGCATTTT. It specifies CASSLNSNQPQHF.

This sequence joins TRBV4-1 and TRBJ1-1; 10 bases map to TRBD1. The CDR3 is 15 residues long. V shed 4 bases and J 6 bases; nucleotides not matched to a gene: 8. CDR1 and CDR2 (germline): MGHRA, YSYEKL. The CDR3 bases are TGCGCCAGCAGCCCGGGACAGGGGATTTATTCTGAAGCTTTCTTT. Translated, it gives CASSPGQGIYSEAFF.

This clone was observed a few times. The chain joins TRBV4-2 to TRBJ1-1; TRBD1 matches at 8 bases. The V gene end was trimmed by 2 bases and the J gene end by 6 bases; junction bases not matched to a gene: 5. This CDR3 is built from 14 residues. Germline V CDR1 and CDR2: LGHNA, YNFKEQ. The CDR3 coding sequence is TGTGCCAGCAGCCAACCCGACAGGGGAGCTGAAGCTTTCTTT. This gives the protein CASSQPDRGAEAFF.

This clone was recorded only once. The genes are TRBV15 and TRBJ1-2, with 7 positions matching TRBD1. The CDR3 is made up of 16 amino acids. V was clipped by 1 base and J by 4 bases; unmatched bases: 9. The germline V gene encodes CDR1 LNHNV and CDR2 YYDKDF (reference sequence). The CDR3: CATSRGVQTGIYGYTF. Written as DNA, the CDR3 is TGTGCCACCAGCAGAGGTGTTCAGACAGGGATCTATGGCTACACCTTC.

The chain joins TRBV23-1 to TRBJ1-6, with D hard to call. TRBV23-1 is placed among ORFs of uncertain function. This CDR3 comprises 12 residues. V shed 3 bases and J shed 7 bases, with 4 bases lying between them. The CDR3 loop reads CASSHGNSPLHF. The CDR3 coding sequence is TGCGCCAGCAGTCACGGGAATTCACCCCTCCACTTT.

This clone was seen a handful of times. A much more abundant neighbour one base away suggests this may be a read error. The J gene is TRBJ2-7, the V gene TRBV5-1, with D maybe TRBD1 (6 bases). The germline V and J ends were trimmed by 4 bases and 4 bases, with 9 bases remaining between them. The germline V gene encodes CDR1 SGHRS and CDR2 YFSETQ. This CDR3 is built from 12 residues. The CDR3 sequence is CASSVQGYEQYF. CDR3 in DNA: TGCGCCAGCAGCGTACAGGGATACGAGCAGTACTTC.

V and J are TRBV5-4 and TRBJ1-2; TRBD1 matches 10 bases. The CDR3 has 13 residues. Germline trimming cut 3 bases from V and 4 bases from J; bases unmatched to any gene: 0. Germline CDR1 and CDR2: SGHNT and YYREEE (reference sequence). The CDR3 spells CASSWDRGYGYTF. The CDR3 region has the DNA TGTGCCAGCAGCTGGGACAGGGGCTATGGCTACACCTTC.